This T cell receptor (beta chain) was profiled in a study of T cells in localized non-small cell lung cancer. Overall study results and limits: Researchers found a median approximately 53 of the top 100 tumor clones in adjacent lung. A single tumor region was sequenced, leaving heterogeneity possible. Those with higher blood T cell density had longer overall survival. Clonality peaked in uninvolved adjacent lung rather than tumor.

The CDR3 is 14 residues long. The V gene end was trimmed by 3 bases and the J gene end by 4 bases; junction bases not matched to a gene: 8. The V gene's germline CDR1 is GTSNPN and CDR2 SVGIG (reference sequence). Note on this clone: Its cognate antigen is unknown.

This table comes from immunoSEQ multiplex PCR, and its TCRdb copy is limited to in-frame clones, with some not included. The sample includes some 72,000 clones, 84% of them seen just once. The chain joins TRBV30 to TRBJ1-2; 7 nucleotides match TRBD1. Sequences were derived from peripheral blood, sampled before any cancer treatment. The receptor's source is a man between 40 and 70 years old with stage I lung adenocarcinoma. The CDR3 bases are TGTGCCTGGAGCGAGGACAGGTTCAGCTATGGCTACACCTTC. Its translation is CAWSEDRFSYGYTF.